The 6 T cell receptor beta chains reported below all come from one sample, sequenced in a study of shared clonotypes between healthy human individuals. The naive CD8 fraction comprised CD45RO-negative cells positively selected for CCR7 and excluded terminally differentiated effector memory CD45RA+ cells. Sequencing was performed with immunoSEQ multiplex PCR; in TCRdb, only in-frame clones are kept and a portion is missing. This sample has roughly 890,000 clones, with more than 85% found just once. The source material was naive CD8+ T cells sorted from blood. The receptor set was obtained from a man between 25 and 39 years old in good health.

The chain recombines TRBV15 with TRBJ2-1, with a possible D match to TRBD2 (5 bases). With 3 bases removed from V and 0 bases from J, the gap between germline ends came to 15 bases. There are 17 residues in the CDR3. The germline V gene encodes CDR1 LNHNV and CDR2 YYDKDF (reference sequence). The DNA of the CDR3 is TGTGCCACCAGCAGCACACTAGTACCCCGCTCCTACAATGAGCAGTTCTTC. Translating it yields CATSSTLVPRSYNEQFF. The full variable domain, its missing parts supplied by reference TRBV15 and TRBJ2-1, is DAMVIQNPRYQVTQFGKPVTLSCSQTLNHNVMYWYQQKSSQAPKLLFHYYDKDFNNEADTPDNFQSRRPNTSFCFLDIRSPGLGDTAMYLCATSSTLVPRSYNEQFFGPGTRLTVL.

The chain carries TRBV9 and TRBJ2-3, with 7 bases that match TRBD1. The CDR3 consists of 15 residues. Per germline, CDR1 SGDLS and CDR2 YYNGEE. Trimming removed 4 bases from V and 2 bases from J; junction bases left unmatched: 7. CDR3 protein: CASSKQGWTTDTQYF. CDR3 coding DNA: TGTGCCAGCAGCAAACAGGGGTGGACCACAGATACGCAGTATTTT.

The V and J genes are TRBV7-9 and TRBJ2-1, with D uncertain. Germline V gene sequence: CDR1 SEHNR, CDR2 FQNEAQ (reference sequence). The V and J ends lost 1 base and 0 bases respectively, with 7 bases between them. The CDR3 contains 15 residues. The CDR3 nucleotides are TGTGCCAGCAGCTTAGTAGAAAACTCCTACAATGAGCAGTTCTTC. This gives the protein CASSLVENSYNEQFF.

The chain is built from TRBV5-6 and TRBJ1-4, with a weak D call TRBD1 (6 bases). The germline V and J ends were trimmed by 4 bases and 7 bases, with 17 bases remaining between them. This CDR3 has 15 amino acids. The V gene's germline CDR1 is SGHDT and CDR2 YYEEEE. In DNA, the CDR3 is TGTGCCAGCAGCAACAGGGAGGGGTGGCGTGAAAAACTGTTTTTT. Translating gives CASSNREGWREKLFF.

This clone has just one count. CDR3 in DNA: TGTGCCAGCAGTGAAGCGCACGGGGGAGATCAGCCCCAGCATTTT. This translates into CASSEAHGGDQPQHF. This chain connects TRBV2 to TRBJ1-5; D may be TRBD1 (5 bases). V lost 0 bases and J lost 5, with 11 bases in between. The CDR3 totals 15 residues. In germline, CDR1 is SNHLY, CDR2 FYNNEI.

The rearrangement uses TRBV6-5 and TRBJ2-1, with D perhaps matching TRBD2 (6 bases). Germline CDR1 reads MNHEY; CDR2 reads SVGAGI. The CDR3 contains 14 residues. Trimming removed 2 bases from V and 8 bases from J, with 13 bases in between. DNA for the CDR3: TGTGCCAGCAGTTACCTGGAGGGCGGCGATGAGCAGTTCTTC. Its protein is CASSYLEGGDEQFF.